This T cell receptor (beta chain) originates from a study of metastatic and nonmetastatic thyroid tumors. With MiXCR, TCRdb reprocessed the PCR reads. The sample records about 20,000 clones, about 16% being singletons. CDR1 SEHNR and CDR2 FQNEAQ come from the germline V gene (reference sequence). The CDR3 covers 15 residues. Patients underwent thyroid surgery, and none had received any treatment before it. Note on this clone: Relative to the germline gene, one junction end is altered; a read error may explain this.

The sequencing input was tumor tissue. V and J are TRBV7-9 and TRBJ1-2; no firm D call. This TCR was sampled from a female donor with papillary thyroid cancer or a benign thyroid nodule (not recorded which). Some clones in this sample may be carry-over from other donors' samples. CDR3 bases: TGTGCCAGCAGCTTACTGAAAGGTGGTGGGAATGGCTACACATTC. Protein product: CASSLLKGGGNGYTF.